One sample yielded the 19 T cell receptor beta chains listed below, sequenced in a study of blood T cells in healthy people across ages. A second PCR of 7 to 11 cycles used a sample-barcoded 5' primer and a J-beta primer mix. TCRdb itself ran the 5' RACE reads through MiXCR, one entry per CDR3 protein. Of 800,000 to 950,000 distinct CDR3 sequences listed, 48% are singletons. The sequencing input was blood. These receptors were taken from a man aged 25 to 45 in good health.

The chain couples TRBV30 to TRBJ2-1; D is unclear. V was clipped by 0 bases and J by 7 bases, with 4 bases between them. The CDR3 has 11 residues. The germline gives CDR1 GTSNPN, CDR2 SVGIG (reference sequence). For the CDR3, the DNA is TGTGCCTGGAGTGTACAAAATGAGCAGTTCTTC. Its translation: CAWSVQNEQFF.

The rearrangement links TRBV6-1 to TRBJ2-2, with D uncertain. CDR1 is MNHNS, CDR2 SASEGT, per germline. The V end was cut by 1 base, the J end by 3 bases, with 3 bases between. The CDR3 length is 13 residues. The CDR3 DNA is TGTGCCAGCAGTGAAGAGTACACCGGGGAGCTGTTTTTT. This sequence encodes CASSEEYTGELFF.

This chain links TRBV28 with TRBJ2-4, with D tentatively TRBD2 (7 bases). The CDR3 loop spans 15 amino acids. V lost 5 bases and J lost 6, with 17 bases in between. Germline V CDR1 and CDR2: MDHEN, SYDVKM. The CDR3 is CASSTMGGGGNIQYF. The CDR3 DNA follows: TGTGCCAGCAGTACGATGGGGGGAGGGGGAAACATTCAGTACTTC.

The rearrangement links TRBV12-3 or TRBV12-4 to TRBJ1-3, with D maybe TRBD1 (5 bases). The germline V and J ends were trimmed by 3 bases and 2 bases, with 14 bases remaining between them. CDR3 length: 16 amino acids. Here the CDR3 reads CASSFMGWGTGNTIYF. Here the CDR3 DNA reads TGTGCCAGCAGTTTTATGGGGTGGGGGACTGGAAACACCATATATTTT.

This clonotype was counted many times. The chain recombines TRBV4-1 with TRBJ2-3; D gene ambiguous. The V gene's germline CDR1 is MGHRA and CDR2 YSYEKL. Deletions cut 1 base from V and 7 bases from J, with 6 bases between. The CDR3 has 12 amino acids. This CDR3 is CASSQVANTQYF. CDR3 nucleotide sequence: TGCGCCAGCAGCCAAGTTGCGAATACGCAGTATTTT.

The chain links TRBV25-1 to TRBJ2-3; the D is unclear. The CDR3 length is 14 residues. Germline loops: CDR1 MGHDK, CDR2 SYGVNS. Trimming took off 2 bases at V and 2 bases at J, with 8 bases between the two ends. The DNA for the CDR3 is TGTGCCAGCAGTGAAACCACGAACACAGATACGCAGTATTTT. As protein: CASSETTNTDTQYF.

This clonotype has ten or more counts. The V gene is TRBV12-3 or TRBV12-4, the J gene TRBJ1-1; D is uncertain. Deletions cut 3 bases from V and 1 base from J, with 6 bases between. The CDR3 totals 13 residues. The CDR3 region has the DNA TGTGCCAGCAGTTTGTACCAGAACACTGAAGCTTTCTTT. It codes for CASSLYQNTEAFF.

The chain carries TRBV20-1 and TRBJ1-4; D perhaps matches TRBD1 (5 bases). Deletions cut 3 bases from V and 0 bases from J, with 23 bases between. CDR1 DFQATT and CDR2 SNEGSKA come from the germline V gene (reference sequence). CDR3 length: 19 amino acids. CDR3 in DNA: TGCAGTGCTAGGCCCCCGCCCTGGCGGGACCGGGCAACTAATGAAAAACTGTTTTTT. Translating gives CSARPPPWRDRATNEKLFF.

The rearrangement joins TRBV12-3 or TRBV12-4 to TRBJ2-5; a possible D gene is TRBD1 (6 bases). There are 15 residues in the CDR3. V lost 3 bases to trimming and J lost 3 bases, with 14 bases between them. The CDR3 region has the DNA TGTGCCAGCAGTTTTCAGGGGTTGAGCGAAGAGACCCAGTACTTC. It specifies CASSFQGLSEETQYF.

The chain recombines TRBV6-5 with TRBJ1-6, with D perhaps TRBD1 (6 bases). V was clipped by 3 bases and J by 13 bases, with 22 bases between them. Germline V lookup: CDR1 MNHEY, CDR2 SVGAGI. The CDR3 spans 16 residues. The CDR3 loop reads CASSYGLGGLTTPLHF. The CDR3 DNA reads TGTGCCAGCAGTTATGGGCTTGGGGGCCTCACAACGCCCCTCCACTTT.

The rearrangement joins TRBV11-2 to TRBJ2-3, with 9 bases lining up with TRBD1. V lost 5 bases, J lost 5 bases, and 8 bases stayed unmatched. The CDR3 has 15 residues. Germline assignment: CDR1 SGHAT and CDR2 FQNNGV. The CDR3 region is CASSLTGGGVDTQYF. CDR3 nucleotide sequence: TGTGCCAGCAGCCTCACAGGGGGCGGCGTAGATACGCAGTATTTT.

This sequence joins TRBV6-4 and TRBJ2-7; no clear D gene. The germline V gene encodes CDR1 MRHNA and CDR2 SNTAGT. V shed 6 bases and J shed 6 bases, with 12 bases lying between them. This CDR3 is built from 12 residues. This CDR3 is CASRQRRSEQYF. DNA of the CDR3: TGTGCCAGCAGACAACGAAGGTCCGAGCAGTACTTC.

This clonotype was observed a handful of times. The genes are TRBV9 and TRBJ2-4; D could derive from TRBD1 or TRBD2 (7 bases each). V lost 4 bases, J lost 15 bases, and 17 bases lay in between. The CDR3 contains 12 residues. CDR1 is SGDLS and CDR2 is YYNGEE in the germline V gene. The CDR3 nucleotides read TGTGCCAGCAGCCCAGGGGGGGGTGTAACGTACTTC. This gives the protein CASSPGGGVTYF.

This clonotype occurred once. The chain recombines TRBV5-1 with TRBJ2-6; the D is unclear. V was cut by 0 bases and J by 4 bases, with 8 bases left in between. CDR3 size: 15 residues. Germline-derived CDR1 and CDR2 are SGHRS and YFSETQ. In nucleotides, the CDR3 is TGCGCCAGCAGCTTGGTCCTTGCGGGGGCCAACGTCCTGACTTTC. It translates to CASSLVLAGANVLTF.

Details on this clonotype: One end of the junction is discordant with germline, which a read error may explain. The genes are TRBV15 and TRBJ2-1; D possibly matches TRBD1 or TRBD2 (7 bases each). This CDR3 is built from 12 residues. Germline CDR1 LNHNV, CDR2 YYDKDF (reference sequence). CDR3 DNA: TGTGCCATCAGCAGCGGGACAGATGAGCAGTTCTTC. It is translated as CAISSGTDEQFF.

The J gene is TRBJ2-5, the V gene TRBV2, with D possibly being TRBD1 or TRBD2 (5 bases each). With the DNA end fitting TRBJ2-7 better, the J assignment may be wrong. The CDR3 runs to 13 residues. Germline assignment: CDR1 SNHLY and CDR2 FYNNEI. CDR3 DNA: TGTGCCAGCAGTGAGGGGGTTGCCCACGAGCAGTACTTC. Translation gives CASSEGVAHEQYF.

The chain uses TRBV10-3 and TRBJ2-2; 10 bases agree with TRBD1. The CDR3 sequence is 16 residues long. Losses at the gene ends were 6 bases for V and 3 bases for J; bases not matched to a gene: 7. Germline CDR1 and CDR2: ENHRY and SYGVKD. CDR3 in amino acids: CAISVGGQGDTGELFF. The CDR3 DNA sequence: TGTGCCATCAGCGTCGGAGGACAGGGGGACACCGGGGAGCTGTTTTTT.

A note on this clonotype: The junction differs from germline at one of its ends, possibly a read error. V and J are TRBV20-1 and TRBJ2-4; 7 bases agree with TRBD2. The germline gives CDR1 DFQATT, CDR2 SNEGSKA (reference sequence). There are 14 residues in the CDR3. The CDR3 loop is CSARDPAGEGIRYF. The DNA for the CDR3 is TGCAGTGCTAGAGATCCGGCGGGGGAAGGCATTCGGTACTTC.

The chain links TRBV7-9 to TRBJ2-7, with D possibly matching TRBD2 (6 bases). V dropped 7 bases and J dropped 2 bases, with 15 bases sitting between them. This CDR3 is 14 amino acids long. Looked up from germline, CDR1 is SEHNR and CDR2 is FQNEAQ (reference sequence). The CDR3 sequence is CASTRGTGAYEQYF. Here the CDR3 DNA reads TGTGCCAGCACTCGAGGGACGGGAGCCTACGAGCAGTACTTC.